This T cell receptor (beta chain) was sequenced during a study of beta chain features in type 1 diabetes. Whole-study findings and limits: The similarity of naive, central memory and Treg TCRB repertoires appeared greater among patients than among healthy donors.

Isolated RNA was reverse transcribed in full, so expressed TCRB transcripts were sequenced. Read counts averaged approximately 3.5 million for samples of naive, central memory and regulatory T cells. Sequenced by immunoSEQ multiplex PCR; TCRdb stores in-frame clones only, minus some. The sample carries under 200,000 clones, about 8.5% recorded once. A word on this clone: What it binds is unknown.

The CDR3 extends over 17 amino acids. Germline values: CDR1 SGHDT, CDR2 YYEEEE. After removal of 3 bases from V and 5 bases from J, the junction contained 10 bases not matched to a gene. The source is a man aged 18 to 30 in good health. The chain combines TRBV5-6 with TRBJ2-1; 11 positions agree with TRBD2. The sample consisted of central memory CD4+ T cells from blood. The CDR3, as DNA: TGTGCCAGCAGCTACTATAGCGGGGGGGCGTGGGACAATGAGCAGTTCTTC. This translates into CASSYYSGGAWDNEQFF.